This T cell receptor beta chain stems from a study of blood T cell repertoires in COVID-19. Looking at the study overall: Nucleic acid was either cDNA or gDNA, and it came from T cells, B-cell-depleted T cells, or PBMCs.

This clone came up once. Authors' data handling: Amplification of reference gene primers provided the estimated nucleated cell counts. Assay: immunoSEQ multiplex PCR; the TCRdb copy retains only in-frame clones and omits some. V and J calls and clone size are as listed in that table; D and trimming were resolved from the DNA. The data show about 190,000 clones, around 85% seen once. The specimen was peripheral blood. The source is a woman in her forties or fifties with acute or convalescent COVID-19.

The CDR3 DNA is TGTGCCAGCAGCCGAGGAGCGCGAGCGGGGTGGGACAATGAGCAGTTCTTC. Amino acids: CASSRGARAGWDNEQFF. J is TRBJ2-1 and V is TRBV6-2 or TRBV6-3; 7 nucleotides match TRBD2. Germline values: CDR1 MNHEY, CDR2 SVGEGT. The length of the CDR3 is 17 residues. Trimming removed 6 bases from V and 5 bases from J; junction bases left unmatched: 16.